This T cell receptor (beta chain) was obtained from a study of shared clonotypes between healthy human individuals. Study conclusions and caveats: Naive CD4 clonotypes overlapped across several donors at about 5%. Generally, naive subsets came out with larger estimated richness than memory subsets.

Germline V gene data show CDR1 as MNHEY and CDR2 as SMNVEV (reference sequence). The length of the CDR3 is 14 residues. Germline trimming cut 5 bases from V and 3 bases from J; bases unmatched to any gene: 6. Remarks on this clone: The antigen is not known.

Replicate PCRs run on sorted subsets employed 150 to 250 ng DNA, roughly 30,000 T cell genomes. Libraries were prepared by immunoSEQ multiplex PCR; TCRdb keeps only in-frame clonotypes and omits some of them. The sample holds 2 million to 2.5 million clones; 90% to 96% are singletons and the top ten take about 0.13%. The specimen was naive CD4+ T cells sorted from blood. The subset: CD45RA+ positively selected. J is TRBJ2-7 and V is TRBV27, with TRBD2 matching 8 bases. The source is a man younger than 30 in good health. The CDR3 region has the DNA TGTGCCAGCAGTCCTATAGCGGGAAACTACGAGCAGTACTTC. Its protein product is CASSPIAGNYEQYF.